The present entry profiles one TCR beta chain with its context. This clonotype was recorded many times. The antigen this receptor binds is unknown. The sample holds no much larger clone one base away, and base qualities are not on file. CDR1 is given as SGHAT and CDR2 as FQNNGV, both from the germline V gene. The germline V and J ends show losses of 4 bases and 9 bases respectively, and no gene match explains 9 bases of the junction. The CDR3 covers 13 residues, taking in both the cysteine and the phenylalanine. The kept DNA is CDR3 alone, 39 bases in frame from the first base. TCR repertoires of sorted CD4+ and CD8+ blood T cells from severe aplastic anemia patients and healthy subjects were deep-sequenced in the study. Ficoll-Paque density gradient centrifugation was used to isolate peripheral blood mononuclear cells. Before DNA extraction, CD4+ and CD8+ T cells were sorted by FACS or by magnetic beads.

The sample belongs to a study of CD8+CD57+ T cells in acquired aplastic anemia (dated by TCRdb to 2016 to 2019). For context, the study as a whole: On average, sorted CD4+ and CD8+ cells yielded 3.2 ug of extracted DNA, with a range of 0.2 to 27.4 ug. For healthy donor samples, the average read count was about 10 million for CD4+ cells and fewer than 14 million for CD8+ cells.

General findings and caveats noted by the study authors: Between patients and healthy controls, no significant difference in CD8+ Simpson's diversity was found (P=0.060). Roughly 30 CD8+ CDR3 sequences were shared between patients and controls but appeared highly expressed in patients and within their immunodominant clones.

Genomic DNA was used as template for profiling of TCR beta VDJ combinations and CDR3 sequences. TCR repertoire sequencing was run on an Illumina HiSeq 2000. In the paper's pipeline: Repertoires were assessed using TRBV/TRBJ rearrangement plots, CDR3 size and DJ length profiles, and Simpson's diversity index. The most abundant DNA sequence in the deep sequencing data was defined as the immunodominant clone. CDR3 amino acid sequences were screened for sharing across subjects and compared with published repertoires and the VDJdb database. The public reads were reanalyzed by TCRdb: fastp trimming at Q25, MiXCR alignment, in-frame beta chains only. When rows share a CDR3 protein, they turn into one entry using the most common DNA and genes. These V and J calls derive from TCRdb rather than the authors' analysis. This sample gives around 170,000 distinct CDR3 sequences in total; 55% to 80% of them show up just once. 45% of the sample is held by the ten biggest clonotypes.

This chain is built from TRBV11-2 and TRBJ2-7, with 7 junctional bases fitting TRBD1. The TCR was taken from a human donor in good health. Sequencing was carried out using sorted CD4+, CD8+, or CD8+CD57+ T cells (not recorded which) from PBMCs. The CDR3 amino acid sequence is: CASSYGTTGLQYF. The DNA sequence is given as TGTGCCAGCAGCTACGGCACGACAGGGTTGCAGTACTTC.